Shown below are 2 T cell receptor beta chains from a single sample sequenced in a study of T cells after yellow fever vaccination. TCRdb ran MiXCR on the 5' RACE reads and lists one entry per CDR3 protein. The repertoire consists of just over 250,000 distinct CDR3 sequences, with roughly 4.8% occurring once and the leading ten covering less than 3.5%. This sample comprised CD4+ T cells sorted from PBMCs, obtained on the day of the yellow fever booster vaccination. The receptors stem from a man younger than 35 who received the YFV17D yellow fever vaccine.

This clonotype was observed at least ten times. This rearrangement joins TRBV15 to TRBJ1-5; no reliable D call. Germline V CDR1 and CDR2: LNHNV, YYDKDF (reference sequence). This CDR3 has 14 residues. V was pared by 1 base and J by 6 bases, with 10 bases between. The CDR3 loop is CATSRVGWGQPQHF. CDR3 coding DNA: TGTGCCACCAGCAGAGTCGGGTGGGGTCAGCCCCAGCATTTT.

The V and J genes are TRBV3-1 and TRBJ2-1; D gene ambiguous. Germline CDR1 reads LGHDT; CDR2 reads YNNKEL (reference sequence). Trimming took 4 bases from V and 12 from J, leaving 16 bases between them. The CDR3 extends over 13 amino acids. The CDR3 DNA follows: TGTGCCAGCAGCCCTGACTCTAGTGGGGTGCAGTTCTTC. Its protein product is CASSPDSSGVQFF.